The T cell receptor (beta chain) under discussion was sequenced for a study of T-cell memory formation after mild COVID-19. Study context: TCR clusters largely stayed donor specific. Study-wide results and limits: Detection of some responders pre-infection suggested pre-existing cross-reactive memory T cells participated.

This clonotype was detected a few times. The antigen is undetermined. The germline V and J ends were trimmed by 7 bases and 2 bases, with 15 bases remaining between them. The CDR3 is made up of 15 amino acids. Germline lookup yields CDR1 LNHDA and CDR2 SQIVND (reference sequence). Each CDR3 protein is one row after TCRdb ran MiXCR on the 5' RACE reads. The sample comprises about 450,000 distinct CDR3 sequences, under 25% of which are singletons, and 10% to 15% rests with the top ten. The sequence derives from an adult woman who had mild COVID-19 (a few samples of this study predate the infection). Cell type and time point are not known. The genes are TRBV19 and TRBJ1-5, with D perhaps matching TRBD1 (5 bases). Input material: PBMCs or a T cell subset sorted from them (not recorded which). DNA of the CDR3: TGTGCCAGTAAATCCGCAGGGACGCGCAATCAGCCCCAGCATTTT. This sequence encodes CASKSAGTRNQPQHF.